This T cell receptor beta chain was sequenced during a study of T-cell memory formation after mild COVID-19. This clonotype came up many times. CDR1 and CDR2 from the germline V gene are MNHEY and SMNVEV (reference sequence). Trimming cost V 5 bases and J 0 bases, with 10 bases left between them. The CDR3 runs to 15 residues. TCRdb ran MiXCR on the 5' RACE reads and lists one entry per CDR3 protein. The table records over 55,000 distinct CDR3 sequences, approximately 12% of them present only once. The TCR was taken from a man aged 18 to 30 who had mild COVID-19 (a few samples of this study predate the infection). Cell type and time point are not known. V usage is TRBV27 and J usage is TRBJ2-2; D not certain. The sequenced sample was PBMCs or a T cell subset sorted from them (not recorded which). The CDR3 protein is CASSTNGPNTGELFF. In DNA, the CDR3 is TGTGCCAGCAGTACCAATGGGCCGAACACCGGGGAGCTGTTTTTT.